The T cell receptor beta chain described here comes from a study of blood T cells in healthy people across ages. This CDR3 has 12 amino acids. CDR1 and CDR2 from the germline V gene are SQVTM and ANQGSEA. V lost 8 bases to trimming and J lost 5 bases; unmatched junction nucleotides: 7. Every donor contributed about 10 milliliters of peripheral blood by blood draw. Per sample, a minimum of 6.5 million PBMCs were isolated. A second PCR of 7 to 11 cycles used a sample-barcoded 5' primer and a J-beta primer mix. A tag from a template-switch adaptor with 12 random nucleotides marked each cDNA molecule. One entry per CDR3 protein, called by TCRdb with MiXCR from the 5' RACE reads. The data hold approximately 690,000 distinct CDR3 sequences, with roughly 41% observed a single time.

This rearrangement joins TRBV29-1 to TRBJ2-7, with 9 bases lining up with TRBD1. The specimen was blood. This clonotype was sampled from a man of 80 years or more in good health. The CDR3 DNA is TGCAGCTTCCGGACAGGGGACGACGAGCAGTACTTC. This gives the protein CSFRTGDDEQYF.